The 14 T cell receptor beta chains below were found in one sample sequenced in a study of blood T cells in healthy people across ages. The use of a sample-barcoded 5' primer and a J-beta primer mix characterized a second PCR of roughly 6 to 11 cycles. TCRdb independently ran MiXCR on the 5' RACE reads; one entry per CDR3 protein. The data contain 1.4 million to 1.5 million distinct CDR3 sequences, around 42% of them singletons. The sample was blood. The receptors shown here come from a woman between 18 and 30 years old in good health.

The CDR3 nucleotides are TGTGCCAGCAGCATCAGACTAGCGGAGGCGACTACAGATACGCAGTATTTT. Translated, it gives CASSIRLAEATTDTQYF. J is TRBJ2-3 and V is TRBV7-6, with 9 bases identical to TRBD2. V lost 5 bases and J lost 3; bases outside the gene matches: 12. Looked up from germline, CDR1 is SGHVS and CDR2 is FNYEAQ. The CDR3 runs to 17 residues.

The V gene is TRBV30, the J gene TRBJ1-1; weak D call: TRBD1 (5 bases). There are 14 residues in the CDR3. The germline CDR1 and CDR2 sequences are GTSNPN and SVGIG (reference sequence). With 7 bases removed from V and 0 bases from J, the gap between germline ends came to 15 bases. For the CDR3, the DNA is TGTGCCTCCGCTACGGGGCGCATGAACACTGAAGCTTTCTTT. Translating gives CASATGRMNTEAFF.

J is TRBJ2-5 and V is TRBV9, with D possibly being TRBD2 (5 bases). The CDR3 loop spans 14 amino acids. Germline values: CDR1 SGDLS, CDR2 YYNGEE. Trimming shortened V by 5 bases and J by 2 bases, and 13 bases separated the two germline ends. CDR3 protein: CASSAVGEQETQYF. The CDR3, as DNA: TGTGCCAGCAGTGCCGTGGGAGAACAAGAGACCCAGTACTTC.

The chain combines TRBV28 with TRBJ2-5; TRBD1 matches at 10 bases. The J call is uncertain, as TRBJ2-4 better fits the DNA end. Per germline, CDR1 MDHEN and CDR2 SYDVKM. This CDR3 is 14 amino acids long. CDR3 amino acids: CASSEGQGSNIQYF. In DNA form, the CDR3 reads TGTGCCAGCAGTGAGGGACAGGGGTCTAACATTCAGTACTTC.

V gene TRBV6-5 combines with J gene TRBJ1-4; D unclear. Germline CDR1 and CDR2: MNHEY and SVGAGI. This CDR3 spans 15 amino acids. The V end lost 4 bases, the J end lost 0 bases, and 9 bases lay between the germline ends. The CDR3 DNA is TGTGCCAGCAGTTCCAACCTTGCAACTAATGAAAAACTGTTTTTT. Amino acid sequence: CASSSNLATNEKLFF.

This chain uses TRBV3-1 with TRBJ1-2; D unclear. Germline V lookup: CDR1 LGHDT, CDR2 YNNKEL (reference sequence). V was pared by 0 bases and J by 2 bases, with 10 bases between. The CDR3 is 15 amino acids. The CDR3 loop is CASSQDAGKNYGYTF. The CDR3 bases are TGTGCCAGCAGCCAAGATGCTGGGAAAAACTATGGCTACACCTTC.

This clonotype was counted many times. The CDR3 loop reads CSASAPPSYEQYF. DNA for the CDR3: TGCAGTGCTAGCGCACCTCCCTCCTACGAGCAGTACTTC. The chain combines TRBV20-1 with TRBJ2-7; no clear D. CDR1 is DFQATT, CDR2 SNEGSKA, per germline (reference sequence). This CDR3 region has 13 residues. V was trimmed by 3 bases and J by 0 bases, leaving 9 bases between them.

This clonotype was seen more than once but under ten times. V and J are TRBV5-1 and TRBJ1-2; 8 bases line up with TRBD1. CDR1 is SGHRS and CDR2 is YFSETQ in the germline V gene. J gave up 8 bases and V 0 bases, and 9 bases lay outside the gene matches. CDR3 length: 15 amino acids. This chain's CDR3 is CASSLGPDRGGGYTF. CDR3 nucleotide sequence: TGCGCCAGCAGCTTGGGTCCCGACAGGGGCGGCGGCTACACCTTC. Full variable domain (outside the CDR3, taken from reference TRBV5-1 and TRBJ1-2): KAGVTQTPRYLIKTRGQQVTLSCSPISGHRSVSWYQQTPGQGLQFLFEYFSETQRNKGNFPGRFSGRQFSNSRSEMNVSTLELGDSALYLCASSLGPDRGGGYTFGSGTRLTVV.

The chain employs TRBV20-1 and TRBJ2-5; 9 bases agree with TRBD2. Germline CDR1 reads DFQATT; CDR2 reads SNEGSKA (reference sequence). This CDR3 spans 15 amino acids. Losses at the gene ends were 0 bases for V and 1 base for J; bases not matched to a gene: 3. DNA for the CDR3: TGCAGTGCTAGAGATCCGGGACTAGCCCAAGAGACCCAGTACTTC. Translating it yields CSARDPGLAQETQYF.

This chain connects TRBV6-6 to TRBJ1-1; possible D gene TRBD1, 5 bases. The germline V gene has CDR1 MNHNY and CDR2 SVGAGI (reference sequence). CDR3 length: 12 residues. Trimming removed 8 bases at V and 8 bases at J, with 15 bases between. The CDR3 is CASGWEQAEAFF. CDR3 DNA sequence: TGTGCCAGCGGTTGGGAACAGGCCGAAGCTTTCTTT.

The genes are TRBV28 and TRBJ2-7; D might be TRBD1 (6 bases). Trimming removed 3 bases from V and 0 bases from J, with 18 bases in between. The CDR3 contains 17 residues. Per germline, CDR1 MDHEN and CDR2 SYDVKM. The CDR3 spells CASSLAAGARISYEQYF. The DNA for the CDR3 is TGTGCCAGCAGTTTGGCTGCAGGGGCGAGAATCTCCTACGAGCAGTACTTC.

The V and J genes are TRBV5-1 and TRBJ2-7, with D possibly being TRBD2 (5 bases). CDR1 and CDR2 from the germline V gene are SGHRS and YFSETQ. The V and J ends lost 4 bases and 6 bases respectively, with 17 bases between them. There are 14 residues in the CDR3. CDR3 region: CASSTSRGSGEQYF. CDR3 sequence (DNA): TGCGCCAGCAGCACTTCTAGAGGCAGCGGCGAGCAGTACTTC.

The sample holds a few counts of this clonotype. This chain connects TRBV19 to TRBJ2-7, with 9 bases that match TRBD2. This CDR3 comprises 13 residues. Germline V gene sequence: CDR1 LNHDA, CDR2 SQIVND (reference sequence). V trimming: 5 bases; J trimming: 7 bases; junction bases outside the gene matches: 6. The CDR3 loop is CASSVSGRNEQYF. The CDR3 DNA reads as TGTGCCAGTAGTGTCAGCGGGAGGAATGAGCAGTACTTC.

This chain links TRBV7-2 with TRBJ1-2, with 8 positions matching TRBD1. The CDR3 is 15 residues long. CDR1 SGHTA and CDR2 FQGNSA come from the germline V gene. Trimming at V came to 3 bases and at J to 3 bases, leaving 6 bases not matched to a gene. This chain's CDR3 is CASSLKAGGDYGYTF. The CDR3 nucleotides read TGTGCCAGCAGCTTGAAGGCAGGGGGCGACTATGGCTACACCTTC.